The present entry profiles one T cell receptor beta chain with its context. The data originate from a study of blood T cell repertoires in COVID-19. Across the whole study: PBMCs, B-cell-depleted T cells, or T cells were the source of the cDNA or gDNA that made up the material.

As originally analysed: Nucleated cell number was recorded as an estimate derived from reference gene primer amplification. The repertoire was sequenced with immunoSEQ multiplex PCR; TCRdb's copy has only in-frame clones and lacks some. The V and J calls and clone size come from that table; D and trimming were worked out from the DNA. The sample comprises some 120,000 clones, around 81% of which are singletons, and about 4% rests with the top ten. Trimming took 4 bases from V and 7 from J; bases not matched to a gene: 8. CDR1 is SEHNR, CDR2 FQNEAQ, per germline (reference sequence). This CDR3 contains 16 residues.

Sequences were obtained from peripheral blood. The gene calls are TRBV7-9 and TRBJ1-6, with 9 bases identical to TRBD1. The clonotype originates from a woman aged 45 to 65 with acute or convalescent COVID-19. The CDR3 loop reads CASSSPTGGQNSPLHF. In DNA form, the CDR3 reads TGTGCCAGCAGCTCTCCGACAGGGGGACAAAATTCACCCCTCCACTTT.